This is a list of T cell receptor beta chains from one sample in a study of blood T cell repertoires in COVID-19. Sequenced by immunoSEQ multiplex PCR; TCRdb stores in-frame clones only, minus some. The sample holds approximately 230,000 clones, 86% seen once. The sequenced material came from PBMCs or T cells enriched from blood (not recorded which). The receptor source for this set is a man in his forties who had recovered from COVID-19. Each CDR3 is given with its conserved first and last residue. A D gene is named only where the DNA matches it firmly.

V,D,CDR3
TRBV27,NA,CASSRSPEDTQYF
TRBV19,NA,CASSIDLYTIYF
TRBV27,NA,CASKPGVVNTEAFF
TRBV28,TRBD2,CASSLPSGRASYEQYF
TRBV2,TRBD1,CASSGRMHRDSFEENTIYF
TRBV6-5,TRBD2,CASSYGRGSEQYF
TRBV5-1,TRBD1,CASSLRTGTEAFF
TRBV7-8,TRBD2,CASYRDYSYNEQFF
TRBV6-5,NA,CASSYFEGPGELFF
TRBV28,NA,CASSLEETQYF
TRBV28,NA,CASSFSQAGFSGELFF
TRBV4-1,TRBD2,CASSQVSSGGAAGANVLTF
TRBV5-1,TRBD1,CASSLTGTYGYTF
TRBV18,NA,CASSPPGDLTTEAFF
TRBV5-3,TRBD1,CARSLRGPLSYNEQFF
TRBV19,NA,CATSGNYF